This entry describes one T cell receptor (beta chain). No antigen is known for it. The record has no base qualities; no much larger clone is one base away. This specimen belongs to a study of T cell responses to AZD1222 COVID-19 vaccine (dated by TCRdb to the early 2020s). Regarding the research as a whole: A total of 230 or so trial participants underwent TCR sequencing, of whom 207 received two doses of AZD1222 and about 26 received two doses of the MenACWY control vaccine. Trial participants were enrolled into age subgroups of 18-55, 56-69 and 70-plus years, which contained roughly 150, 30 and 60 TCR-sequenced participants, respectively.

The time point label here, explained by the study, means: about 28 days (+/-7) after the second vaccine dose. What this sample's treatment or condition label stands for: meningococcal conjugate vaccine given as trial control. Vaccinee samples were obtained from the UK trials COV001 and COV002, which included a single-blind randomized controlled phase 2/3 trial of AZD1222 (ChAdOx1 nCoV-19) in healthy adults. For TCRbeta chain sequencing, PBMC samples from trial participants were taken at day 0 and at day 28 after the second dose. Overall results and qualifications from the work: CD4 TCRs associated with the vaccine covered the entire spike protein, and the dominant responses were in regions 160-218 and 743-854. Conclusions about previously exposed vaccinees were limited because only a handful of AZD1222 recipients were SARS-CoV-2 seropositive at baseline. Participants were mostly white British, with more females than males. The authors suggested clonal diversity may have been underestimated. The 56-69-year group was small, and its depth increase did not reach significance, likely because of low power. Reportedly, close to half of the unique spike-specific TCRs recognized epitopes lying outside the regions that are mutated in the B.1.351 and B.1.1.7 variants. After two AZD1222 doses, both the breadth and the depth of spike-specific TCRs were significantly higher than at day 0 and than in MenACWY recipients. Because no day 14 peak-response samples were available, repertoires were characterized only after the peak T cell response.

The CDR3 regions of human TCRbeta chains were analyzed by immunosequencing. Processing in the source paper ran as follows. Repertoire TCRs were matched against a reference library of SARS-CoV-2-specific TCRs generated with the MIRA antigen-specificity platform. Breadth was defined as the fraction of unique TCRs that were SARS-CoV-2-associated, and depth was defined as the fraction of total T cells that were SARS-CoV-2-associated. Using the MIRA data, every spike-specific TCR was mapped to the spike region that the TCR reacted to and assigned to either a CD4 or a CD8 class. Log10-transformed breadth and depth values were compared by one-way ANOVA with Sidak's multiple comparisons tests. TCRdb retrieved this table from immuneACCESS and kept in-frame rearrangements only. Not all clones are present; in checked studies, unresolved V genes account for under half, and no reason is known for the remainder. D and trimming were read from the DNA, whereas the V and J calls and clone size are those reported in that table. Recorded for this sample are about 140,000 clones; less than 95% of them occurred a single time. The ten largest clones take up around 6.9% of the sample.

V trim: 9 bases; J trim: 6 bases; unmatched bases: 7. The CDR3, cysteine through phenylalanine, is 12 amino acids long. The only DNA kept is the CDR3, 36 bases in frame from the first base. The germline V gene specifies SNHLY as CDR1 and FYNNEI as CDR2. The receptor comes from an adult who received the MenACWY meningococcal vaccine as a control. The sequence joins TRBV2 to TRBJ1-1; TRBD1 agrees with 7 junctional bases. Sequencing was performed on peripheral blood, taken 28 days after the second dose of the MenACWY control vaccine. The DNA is TGTGCCAGATCTACAGGGGTGGCTGAAGCTTTCTTT. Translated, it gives CARSTGVAEAFF.